The 13 T cell receptor beta chains below were found in one sample sequenced in a study of T-cell memory formation after mild COVID-19. TCRdb re-called the 5' RACE reads through MiXCR, storing one row per CDR3 protein. The profile covers 290,000 or so distinct CDR3 sequences, with around 19% appearing a single time and under 25% taken by the ten largest. The sequenced sample consisted of PBMCs or a T cell subset sorted from them (not recorded which). All receptors derive from a man between 18 and 35 years old who had mild COVID-19 (a few samples of this study predate the infection). Cell type and time point are not known.

This clonotype was seen more than once but under ten times. V gene TRBV6-2 or TRBV6-3 combines with J gene TRBJ2-7; possible D gene TRBD2, 5 bases. CDR1 is MNHEY, CDR2 SVGEGT, per germline. The CDR3 sequence is 12 residues long. Trimming removed 8 bases at V and 4 bases at J, with 12 bases between. The CDR3: CASQGGVYEQYF. The CDR3 DNA follows: TGTGCCAGCCAAGGAGGAGTATACGAGCAGTACTTC.

The chain has TRBV5-4 and TRBJ1-2; a possible D gene is TRBD1 (5 bases). Per the germline V gene, CDR1 is SGHNT and CDR2 is YYREEE (reference sequence). Trimming cost V 3 bases and J 4 bases, with 13 bases left between them. The CDR3 has 14 amino acids. The CDR3 loop reads CASSSGGAFYGYTF. CDR3 DNA sequence: TGTGCCAGCAGCTCCGGCGGGGCCTTCTATGGCTACACCTTC.

This clonotype was detected a few times. The chain is built from TRBV20-1 and TRBJ2-3; TRBD2 is a possible D gene (5 bases). The CDR3 runs to 12 residues. Germline lookup yields CDR1 DFQATT and CDR2 SNEGSKA (reference sequence). Trimming shortened V by 2 bases and J by 6 bases, and 9 bases separated the two germline ends. The CDR3 DNA sequence: TGCAGTGCTAGAACTAGGGCGGATACGCAGTATTTT. Protein sequence: CSARTRADTQYF.

The chain is built from TRBV5-1 and TRBJ1-2, with a possible D match to TRBD1 (5 bases). Germline V gene lookup returns CDR1 SGHRS and CDR2 YFSETQ. The ends were cut back, 0 bases at V and 8 bases at J, with 14 bases in the middle. This CDR3 comprises 14 residues. The CDR3 protein is CASSLVQGLGGYTF. The CDR3 DNA reads TGCGCCAGCAGCTTGGTCCAGGGATTAGGAGGCTACACCTTC.

This clonotype has a handful of counts. The chain joins TRBV20-1 to TRBJ2-7; 14 bases align to TRBD2. This CDR3 is 18 amino acids long. The V gene end was trimmed by 1 base and the J gene end by 0 bases; junction bases not matched to a gene: 8. The germline CDR1 and CDR2 sequences are DFQATT and SNEGSKA (reference sequence). The CDR3 DNA reads as TGCAGTGCTAGAGGACTAGCGGGGGGGCGTCGCATCTCCTACGAGCAGTACGTC. Translation gives CSARGLAGGRRISYEQYV.

The CDR3 sequence is CASSRTGQIDTQYF. As DNA, the CDR3 is TGTGCCAGCAGCCGGACAGGTCAGATAGATACGCAGTATTTT. V and J are TRBV11-3 and TRBJ2-3, with 7 bases fitting TRBD1. J gave up 5 bases and V 5 bases, and 7 bases lay outside the gene matches. This CDR3 is built from 14 residues. Germline CDR1 and CDR2: SGHNT and YENEEA.

This clonotype has only a few counts. This rearrangement joins TRBV5-1 to TRBJ2-3; TRBD1 matches 10 bases. The CDR3 extends over 16 amino acids. With V trimmed by 4 bases and J by 4 bases, 9 bases remained unmatched. Germline V lookup: CDR1 SGHRS, CDR2 YFSETQ. The CDR3 DNA reads TGCGCCAGCAGCCCCCGGGACAGGGGCTGGGCAGATACGCAGTATTTT. This encodes CASSPRDRGWADTQYF.

The rearrangement links TRBV28 to TRBJ2-6; TRBD1 matches 8 bases. Germline CDR1 MDHEN, CDR2 SYDVKM. The CDR3 contains 16 residues. V lost 4 bases, J lost 3 bases, and 5 bases stayed unmatched. For the CDR3, the DNA is TGTGCCAGCAGTTCGACAGGGGCGGATGGGGCCAACGTCCTGACTTTC. It codes for CASSSTGADGANVLTF.

This clonotype was counted between two and nine times. The chain employs TRBV4-3 and TRBJ2-2; D unresolved. This CDR3 comprises 13 residues. Germline CDR1 LGHNA, CDR2 YSLEER. Trimming took 1 base from V and 8 from J, leaving 8 bases between them. CDR3 in amino acids: CASSQVNAGELFF. The CDR3 DNA sequence: TGCGCCAGCAGCCAAGTTAACGCGGGGGAGCTGTTTTTT.

This clonotype has just a few counts. The chain couples TRBV6-2 or TRBV6-3 to TRBJ1-5; no clear D gene. CDR3 length: 17 residues. V lost 2 bases and J lost 0, with 14 bases in between. Germline V gene lookup returns CDR1 MNHEY and CDR2 SVGEGT. CDR3 sequence reads: CASSYQGHSGSNQPQHF. CDR3 nucleotides: TGTGCCAGCAGTTACCAAGGGCATTCCGGTAGCAATCAGCCCCAGCATTTT.

This clonotype was counted a few times. The chain has TRBV27 and TRBJ2-2; 7 positions agree with TRBD1. V gave up 3 bases and J gave up 1 base; unmatched junction bases: 2. The V gene's germline CDR1 is MNHEY and CDR2 SMNVEV (reference sequence). The CDR3 has 15 residues. CDR3 residues: CASSFGQVNTGELFF. DNA for the CDR3: TGTGCCAGCAGTTTTGGACAGGTGAACACCGGGGAGCTGTTTTTT.

This clonotype appeared a few times. This chain uses TRBV3-1 with TRBJ1-1; D perhaps matches TRBD1 (6 bases). CDR1 is LGHDT, CDR2 YNNKEL, per germline (reference sequence). This CDR3 comprises 14 residues. V was clipped by 4 bases and J by 2 bases, with 11 bases between them. The CDR3 reads CASSRQQGNTEAFF. In nucleotides, the CDR3 is TGTGCCAGCAGCCGACAACAGGGTAACACTGAAGCTTTCTTT.

This clonotype has at least ten counts. This chain links TRBV7-2 with TRBJ2-3, with 13 bases matching TRBD2. Germline V gives CDR1 SGHTA, CDR2 FQGNSA. Trimming cost V 6 bases and J 3 bases; bases outside gene matches: 3. The CDR3 consists of 15 residues. The CDR3 spells CASRGLAGNTDTQYF. The CDR3 DNA is TGTGCCAGCAGGGGACTAGCGGGGAATACAGATACGCAGTATTTT.